What follows is one T cell receptor beta chain and its context. What it binds is unknown. The source of the sample is a study of T-cell memory formation after mild COVID-19. Study-level background: There were largely donor-specific TCR clusters.

Overall study results and limits: Contracting clones from day 15 to 85 had balanced CD4/CD8; later expanders favoured CD4+. Some SARS-CoV-2-responding clones were already detected in memory before infection. CD4+ contracting clones lay mainly in CM and EM, CD8+ ones in EMRA.

TCRdb re-derived calls from the 5' RACE reads in MiXCR, one entry per CDR3 protein. The sample has about 320,000 distinct CDR3 sequences; roughly an eighth are singletons. V shed 3 bases and J shed 2 bases, with 13 bases lying between them. Germline-derived CDR1 and CDR2 are DFQATT and SNEGSKA (reference sequence). The CDR3 totals 14 residues. The rearrangement links TRBV20-1 to TRBJ2-5, with D possibly matching TRBD2 (5 bases). The source of this sequence is a man between 18 and 35 years old who had mild COVID-19 (a few samples of this study predate the infection). Cell type and time point are not known. Sequenced material: PBMCs or a T cell subset sorted from them (not recorded which). The CDR3 is CSASGGLLQETQYF. The CDR3 region has the DNA TGCAGTGCTAGTGGCGGACTGTTACAAGAGACCCAGTACTTC.